These T cell receptor beta chains were read from a single sample in a study of OX40 agonist ivuxolimab in advanced cancers. This table comes from immunoSEQ multiplex PCR, and its TCRdb copy is limited to in-frame clones, with some not included. This table has about 64,000 clones, around 90% appearing once. This specimen consisted of CD4+ or CD8+ T cells sorted from blood, obtained in a trial of the OX40 agonist ivuxolimab. The source of these receptors is an adult with an advanced solid tumor such as melanoma, head and neck, liver or kidney cancer. CDR3s include the opening cysteine and the closing phenylalanine or tryptophan. D genes are given only for firm matches. The size entry is marked missing in some rows and otherwise reads once, few, many or a size class.

>TRBJ1-4|TRBV18|.|.
CASSPGRVLFF
TGTGCCAGCTCACCGGGCAGGGTACTGTTTTTT
>TRBJ2-1|TRBV6-6|.|.
CASSFSGSSSYNEQFF
TGTGCCAGCAGTTTCAGTGGGTCTTCCTCCTACAATGAGCAGTTCTTC
>TRBJ2-5|TRBV10-2|.|.
CASSAGQPGGTQYF
TGCGCCAGCAGTGCTGGACAGCCAGGAGGGACCCAGTACTTC
>TRBJ2-3|TRBV7-9|.|.
CASSLVYGSSDTQYF
TGTGCCAGCAGCTTAGTGTATGGGAGTTCAGATACGCAGTATTTT
>TRBJ2-6|TRBV6-4|.|.
CASMGQSSGANVLTF
TGTGCCAGCATGGGCCAGAGCTCTGGGGCCAACGTCCTGACTTTC
>TRBJ1-3|TRBV28|.|once
CASSAGQNTIYF
TGTGCCAGCAGCGCGGGTCAAAACACCATATATTTT
>TRBJ2-7|TRBV6-5|.|.
CASSYDSSSSYEQYF
TGTGCCAGCAGTTATGATTCGTCCAGCTCTTACGAGCAGTACTTC
>TRBJ2-7|TRBV28|TRBD2|.
CASGFHRLAEQYF
TGTGCCAGCGGATTCCACCGACTAGCGGAGCAGTACTTC
>TRBJ1-1|TRBV7-8|.|.
CASSAAAHLSGTEAFF
TGTGCCAGCAGCGCGGCAGCACATCTGTCTGGCACTGAAGCTTTCTTT
>TRBJ2-3|TRBV18|TRBD2|.
CASSPSGGAADTQYF
TGTGCCAGCTCACCGAGCGGGGGGGCGGCAGATACGCAGTATTTT
>TRBJ2-2|TRBV6-1|.|.
CASTRAGRNGELFF
TGTGCCAGCACCCGGGCAGGGAGGAACGGGGAGCTGTTTTTT
>TRBJ2-5|TRBV7-9|.|.
CASSWGRTEGTQYF
TGTGCCAGCAGCTGGGGGAGGACGGAGGGGACCCAGTACTTC
>TRBJ2-7|TRBV9|.|.
CASSPQGRVKNEQYF
TGTGCCAGCAGCCCCCAAGGCAGGGTGAAAAACGAGCAGTACTTC
>TRBJ2-1|TRBV29-1|.|.
CSVDGGQLISYNEQFF
TGCAGCGTTGACGGGGGACAATTGATCTCCTACAATGAGCAGTTCTTC
>TRBJ2-6|TRBV21-1|.|.
CASSKGSGANVLTF
TGTGCCAGCAGCAAGGGCTCTGGGGCCAACGTCCTGACTTTC
>TRBJ2-1|TRBV19|TRBD2|.
CASRAGGWNEQFF
TGTGCCAGTAGGGCGGGGGGATGGAATGAGCAGTTCTTC
>TRBJ2-7|TRBV7-2|.|.
CASSTGYEQYF
TGTGCCAGCAGCACAGGATACGAGCAGTACTTC
>TRBJ2-5|TRBV10-3|.|once
CAISQGQETQYF
TGTGCCATCAGTCAGGGGCAAGAGACCCAGTACTTC
>TRBJ2-3|TRBV19|TRBD2|.
CASSRPGLAGGTDTQYF
TGTGCCAGTAGTCGCCCGGGACTAGCGGGAGGCACAGATACGCAGTATTTT
>TRBJ1-1|TRBV5-4|.|.
CASSLVARDTEAFF
TGTGCCAGCAGCTTGGTAGCCAGGGACACTGAAGCTTTCTTT
>TRBJ2-7|TRBV28|TRBD1|.
CASSSRDRPSYEQYF
TGTGCCAGCAGTTCGCGGGACAGGCCTTCCTACGAGCAGTACTTC
>TRBJ2-2|TRBV30|.|.
CACRKTNTGELFF
TGTGCCTGTCGGAAGACGAACACCGGGGAGCTGTTTTTT
>TRBJ2-3|TRBV7-3|.|.
CASSPPGVDTQYF
TGTGCCAGCAGCCCACCGGGCGTAGATACGCAGTATTTT
>TRBJ1-1|TRBV30|.|.
CALEGVLNTEAFF
TGTGCCCTGGAGGGAGTCTTGAACACTGAAGCTTTCTTT
>TRBJ2-3|TRBV4-1|TRBD1|.
CASSQTGTAPDTQYF
TGCGCCAGCAGCCAAACCGGGACAGCTCCCGATACGCAGTATTTT
>TRBJ2-3|TRBV5-1|TRBD2|.
CASSLNAGADTQYF
TGCGCCAGCAGCTTAAACGCGGGGGCAGATACGCAGTATTTT
>TRBJ2-7|TRBV21-1|.|.
CASRTLPGLAGVGEQYF
TGTGCCAGCAGAACTCTCCCGGGACTAGCGGGAGTAGGCGAGCAGTACTTC
>TRBJ1-5|TRBV21-1|.|.
CATGRGFPPNQPQHF
TGTGCCACCGGGAGGGGTTTTCCCCCCAATCAGCCCCAGCATTTT
>TRBJ2-3|TRBV9|.|.
CASSARTDTQYF
TGTGCCAGCAGCGCCCGCACAGATACGCAGTATTTT
>TRBJ1-2|TRBV7-2|TRBD1|few
CASSRTGTGEGYGYTF
TGTGCCAGCAGCCGGACCGGGACAGGGGAGGGGTATGGCTACACCTTC
>TRBJ2-2|TRBV5-1|TRBD1|.
CASSLASPTGTGTGELFF
TGCGCCAGCAGCTTGGCCTCCCCAACCGGGACAGGGACCGGGGAGCTGTTTTTT
>TRBJ2-7|TRBV6-6|.|once
CASSYSSSHNSYEQYF
TGTGCCAGCAGTTACTCGAGTAGCCACAACTCCTACGAGCAGTACTTC
>TRBJ2-7|TRBV2|TRBD1|few
CASSRGQDYEQYF
TGTGCCAGCAGTCGGGGACAGGACTACGAGCAGTACTTC
>TRBJ2-7|TRBV4-1|TRBD2|.
CASSQGTSGGTVSYEQYF
TGCGCCAGCAGCCAGGGGACTAGCGGGGGGACCGTCTCCTACGAGCAGTACTTC
>TRBJ2-7|TRBV29-1|TRBD1|.
CSVDTGGYEQYF
TGCAGCGTTGATACAGGGGGCTACGAGCAGTACTTC
>TRBJ2-7|TRBV15|.|.
CATSRGGPVSYEQYF
TGTGCCACCAGCAGAGGTGGCCCGGTCTCCTACGAGCAGTACTTC
>TRBJ1-2|TRBV29-1|TRBD1|.
CSVEGQLNYGYTF
TGCAGCGTTGAGGGACAGCTCAACTATGGCTACACCTTC
>TRBJ2-6|TRBV5-4|TRBD1|once
CASRSTKQGVTGANVLTF
TGTGCCAGCAGATCTACCAAACAGGGGGTAACTGGGGCCAACGTCCTGACTTTC
>TRBJ2-7|TRBV10-2|TRBD1|.
CASRNARDRGYEQYF
TGCGCCAGCAGAAACGCCCGGGACAGGGGGTACGAGCAGTACTTC
>TRBJ2-3|TRBV6-1|.|.
CASSEGPSAADTQYF
TGTGCCAGCAGTGAAGGGCCTAGCGCCGCAGATACGCAGTATTTT